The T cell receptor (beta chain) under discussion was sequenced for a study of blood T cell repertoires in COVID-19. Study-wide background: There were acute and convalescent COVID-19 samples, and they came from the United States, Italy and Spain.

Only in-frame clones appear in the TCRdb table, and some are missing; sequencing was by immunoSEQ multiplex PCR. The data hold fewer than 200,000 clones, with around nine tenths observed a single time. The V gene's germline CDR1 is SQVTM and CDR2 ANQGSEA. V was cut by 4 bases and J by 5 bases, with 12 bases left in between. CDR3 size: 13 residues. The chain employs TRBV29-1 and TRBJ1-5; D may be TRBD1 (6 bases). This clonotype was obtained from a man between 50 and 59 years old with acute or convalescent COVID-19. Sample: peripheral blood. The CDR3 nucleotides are TGCAGCGTTGCGCGACAGGCCGATCAGCCCCAGCATTTT. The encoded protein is CSVARQADQPQHF.